This T cell receptor beta chain was obtained from a study of cytomegalovirus exposure and HLA in healthy donors. Across the whole study: Falling in the Caucasian-associated ancestry cluster were approximately 86% of under 450 genotyped donors. Broader study findings: Associated with cytomegalovirus, according to the listing, were fewer than 200 TCR beta chains. Immune exposure information available was restricted to CMV serostatus. Despite most TCR sequences being rare, some public TCRs occurred in many donors.

The PCR employed 60 Vbeta primers together with 13 Jbeta primers. Sequenced by immunoSEQ multiplex PCR; TCRdb stores in-frame clones only, minus some. The sample has 75,000 to 90,000 clones, around 82% seen once. The CDR3 runs to 15 residues. Germline V gives CDR1 SGHVS, CDR2 FQNEAQ. Trimming pared 2 bases from V and 6 bases from J, leaving 14 bases between. In regard to this clone: Its antigen remains unknown.

Sequenced input: PBMCs. The gene calls are TRBV7-8 and TRBJ2-1; a possible D gene is TRBD1 (5 bases). This receptor was obtained from a man in his fifties or sixties in good health and CMV-seronegative. In DNA form, the CDR3 reads TGTGCCAGCAGCTTAAGAGAAGGGGCAAGCAATGAGCAGTTCTTC. It translates to CASSLREGASNEQFF.